Below, one T cell receptor beta chain is given with its context. CDR3 length: 13 residues. The germline V and J ends were trimmed by 1 base and 3 bases, with 7 bases remaining between them. Survey-level TCR beta sequencing used the immunoSEQ assay. Some clones are missing from TCRdb's copy, which holds only in-frame ones; the method was immunoSEQ multiplex PCR. The data hold about 50,000 clones, with approximately 93% observed a single time. This rearrangement joins TRBV12-3 or TRBV12-4 to TRBJ2-7; D is undetermined. Sequencing used PBMCs. The TCR originated in a man aged 40-50 years with rheumatoid arthritis. CDR3 bases: TGTGCCAGCAGTTTAGGGGGTCTCTACGAGCAGTACTTC. Translating gives CASSLGGLYEQYF.